These 30 T cell receptor beta chains share one sample of origin, sequenced in a study of regulatory T cells in long-lasting Graves disease. Relying on iRepertoire HTBI primers and Arm-PCR of CDR3 regions, the team built TCR beta libraries. TCRdb passed the multiplex PCR reads through MiXCR, listing each CDR3 protein once. The table lists a few hundred thousand distinct CDR3 sequences, about 25% of them singletons, with around 24% in the top ten. The time point: persistent/refractory GD, antithyroid drugs over 5 years with positive TRAb. From PBMCs, RNA was extracted and then used to make the TCR library. This specimen consisted of peripheral blood mononuclear cells (PBMCs), obtained when the disease was refractory, from a patient treated with antithyroid drugs. Every receptor here comes from a female donor with Graves disease.

This chain connects TRBV7-6 to TRBJ1-2; TRBD1 is a possible D gene (6 bases). The V gene lost 0 bases and the J gene lost 1 base, with 12 bases spanning the gap. The length of the CDR3 is 16 residues. Germline CDR1 SGHVS, CDR2 FNYEAQ. The CDR3 nucleotides read TGTGCCAGCAGCTTAGCCCCAGGGACATATAACTATGGCTACACCTTC. Its protein product is CASSLAPGTYNYGYTF.

This clonotype has a count of ten or more. The chain links TRBV6-1 to TRBJ2-7, with D uncertain. Germline CDR1 MNHNS, CDR2 SASEGT. The CDR3 covers 15 residues. The V end was cut by 7 bases, the J end by 2 bases, with 18 bases between. The CDR3 loop is CASNEPYPGAYEQYF. The CDR3 DNA is TGTGCCAGCAACGAACCCTATCCAGGTGCCTACGAGCAGTACTTC.

J is TRBJ2-5 and V is TRBV20-1; 12 bases line up with TRBD1. Matching the DNA end better, TRBJ2-1 makes the J call doubtful. CDR1 is DFQATT and CDR2 is SNEGSKA in the germline V gene (reference sequence). The CDR3 runs 15 residues. CDR3 sequence: CSARAGGQGADEQFF. CDR3 sequence (DNA): TGCAGTGCTAGGGCCGGGGGACAGGGGGCGGATGAGCAGTTCTTC.

This clonotype was picked up a small number of times. This chain links TRBV5-1 with TRBJ2-7; 11 bases match TRBD1. The CDR3 consists of 15 residues. Germline values: CDR1 SGHRS, CDR2 YFSETQ. With 1 base clipped from V and 4 bases from J, the junction kept 4 bases outside the gene matches. In DNA form, the CDR3 reads TGCGCCAGCAGCTTGTGGACAGGGGGCGGATACGAGCAGTACTTC. Translating it yields CASSLWTGGGYEQYF.

The rearrangement joins TRBV20-1 to TRBJ1-6; weak D call: TRBD1 (5 bases). Deletions cut 0 bases from V and 10 bases from J, with 22 bases between. The length of the CDR3 is 17 residues. Looked up from germline, CDR1 is DFQATT and CDR2 is SNEGSKA (reference sequence). The CDR3 DNA is TGCAGTGCTAGAGATAAGGAGGCTCGTTGGGGCCTCTCACCCCTCCACTTT. Amino acid sequence: CSARDKEARWGLSPLHF.

This clonotype has more than one count but fewer than ten. A much larger clone differs from this one at a single base, so this may be a read error. The chain has TRBV28 and TRBJ1-2; unclear D gene. Germline V gives CDR1 MDHEN, CDR2 SYDVKM. This CDR3 spans 17 amino acids. The CDR3 bases are TGTGCCAGCAGTCCCTCTGTCAGGCGAACGGGCAACTGTGGCTACACCTTC. It codes for CASSPSVRRTGNCGYTF.

This rearrangement joins TRBV6-1 to TRBJ1-1; perhaps TRBD1 as D (5 bases). CDR3 length: 14 residues. V was clipped by 10 bases and J by 6 bases, with 21 bases between them. The germline V gene encodes CDR1 MNHNS and CDR2 SASEGT. CDR3 region: CATVGAADSPEAFF. The CDR3 nucleotides are TGTGCCACCGTTGGGGCAGCCGATAGCCCTGAAGCTTTCTTT.

This clonotype was detected once. The chain carries TRBV18 and TRBJ2-7; TRBD2 matches at 7 bases. The CDR3 is 15 amino acids. Germline CDR1 reads KGHSH; CDR2 reads LQKENI. V shed 3 bases, J shed 4 bases, and the junction held 9 bases outside the gene matches. CDR3 nucleotides: TGTGCCAGCTCACCGCCCCGGGGGGAGGGGTACGAGCAGTACTTC. Its translation is CASSPPRGEGYEQYF.

The chain is built from TRBV7-2 and TRBJ2-7, with a weak D call TRBD1 (6 bases). The CDR3 is 14 residues long. Germline V lookup: CDR1 SGHTA, CDR2 FQGNSA. V was pared by 1 base and J by 6 bases, with 13 bases between. The CDR3 DNA reads as TGTGCCAGCAGCTTAGAACAGGGTTGGTCCGAGCAGTACTTC. As protein: CASSLEQGWSEQYF. Together with reference TRBV7-2 and TRBJ2-7, the CDR3 gives the full variable domain: GAGVSQSPSNKVTEKGKDVELRCDPISGHTALYWYRQSLGQGLEFLIYFQGNSAPDKSGLPSDRFSAERTGGSVSTLTIQRTQQEDSAVYLCASSLEQGWSEQYFGPGTRLTVT.

This clonotype was observed many times. The rearrangement uses TRBV28 and TRBJ1-4, with D unresolved. V gave up 5 bases and J gave up 5 bases, with 9 bases separating them. In germline, CDR1 is MDHEN, CDR2 SYDVKM. The length of the CDR3 is 13 residues. CDR3 in DNA: TGTGCCAGCAGTCCTAATGGCAATGAAAAACTGTTTTTT. It codes for CASSPNGNEKLFF.

In this sample, this clonotype turned up many times. The chain carries TRBV10-3 and TRBJ2-7; D may be TRBD1 (5 bases). This CDR3 contains 12 residues. CDR1 is ENHRY and CDR2 is SYGVKD in the germline V gene. The germline V and J ends were trimmed by 0 bases and 8 bases, with 8 bases remaining between them. CDR3 nucleotide sequence: TGTGCCATCAGTGAGTCGACAGATAAGCAGTACTTC. Protein product: CAISESTDKQYF.

This chain uses TRBV5-1 with TRBJ2-4, with a tentative D call TRBD2 (5 bases). Trimming took off 0 bases at V and 8 bases at J, with 12 bases between the two ends. The V gene's germline CDR1 is SGHRS and CDR2 YFSETQ. The CDR3 extends over 14 amino acids. CDR3 in DNA: TGCGCCAGCAGCTTGGGCTATTCGAGGGACATTCAGTACTTC. Translated, it gives CASSLGYSRDIQYF. The full variable domain, completed using reference TRBV5-1 and TRBJ2-4, is KAGVTQTPRYLIKTRGQQVTLSCSPISGHRSVSWYQQTPGQGLQFLFEYFSETQRNKGNFPGRFSGRQFSNSRSEMNVSTLELGDSALYLCASSLGYSRDIQYFGAGTRLSVL.

This clonotype was observed many times. The gene calls are TRBV7-2 and TRBJ1-6; weak D call: TRBD1 (5 bases). Germline-derived CDR1 and CDR2 are SGHTA and FQGNSA. V was shortened by 5 bases and J by 7 bases, with 15 bases between the two germline ends. The CDR3 loop spans 15 amino acids. DNA for the CDR3: TGTGCCAGCAGCACGATGATGACAGAGAATTCACCCCTCCACTTT. It codes for CASSTMMTENSPLHF. The full variable domain, its missing parts supplied by reference TRBV7-2 and TRBJ1-6, is GAGVSQSPSNKVTEKGKDVELRCDPISGHTALYWYRQSLGQGLEFLIYFQGNSAPDKSGLPSDRFSAERTGGSVSTLTIQRTQQEDSAVYLCASSTMMTENSPLHFGNGTRLTVT.

This clonotype has only a few counts. V gene TRBV6-1 combines with J gene TRBJ1-2, with D possibly TRBD1 on 5 matching bases. The CDR3 length is 14 residues. The germline CDR1 and CDR2 sequences are MNHNS and SASEGT. Trimming removed 7 bases at V and 7 bases at J, with 19 bases between. CDR3 in DNA: TGTGCCAGCACCTGGGGCACGCAGCCAATTGGCTACACCTTC. Translating it yields CASTWGTQPIGYTF.

The chain uses TRBV20-1 and TRBJ2-7, with D unclear. V lost 6 bases to trimming and J lost 4 bases, with 10 bases between them. CDR3 length: 11 amino acids. Per the germline V gene, CDR1 is DFQATT and CDR2 is SNEGSKA (reference sequence). In DNA, the CDR3 is TGCAGTGCCACGCCCCTATACGAGCAGTACTTC. This encodes CSATPLYEQYF.

This clonotype has only one observation. The rearrangement links TRBV4-2 to TRBJ1-4, with D possibly TRBD1 on 5 matching bases. The V gene lost 4 bases and the J gene lost 8 bases, with 20 bases spanning the gap. Germline V lookup: CDR1 LGHNA, CDR2 YNFKEQ. The CDR3 runs to 16 residues. For the CDR3, the DNA is TGTGCCAGCAGCCGACCGGAACAGGTGGTGGAAGAAAAACTGTTTTTT. Residues: CASSRPEQVVEEKLFF.

This clonotype was seen ten or more times. The DNA for the CDR3 is TGTGCCAGCAGTTCACCTTTATATAAGGGCCAAGAGACCCAGTACTTC. This encodes CASSSPLYKGQETQYF. The V and J genes are TRBV28 and TRBJ2-5, with D uncertain. Trimming took off 4 bases at V and 1 base at J, with 16 bases between the two ends. The CDR3 is made up of 16 amino acids. Germline loops: CDR1 MDHEN, CDR2 SYDVKM.

The V and J genes are TRBV4-2 and TRBJ1-4; 7 bases are shared with TRBD1. The V gene end was trimmed by 2 bases and the J gene end by 6 bases; junction bases not matched to a gene: 6. This CDR3 spans 15 amino acids. Per the germline V gene, CDR1 is LGHNA and CDR2 is YNFKEQ. CDR3 amino acids: CASSQPTGTYEKLFF. CDR3 sequence (DNA): TGTGCCAGCAGCCAACCGACAGGGACATATGAAAAACTGTTTTTT.

This clonotype appeared a few times. The V call is TRBV2, the J call TRBJ2-2; either TRBD1 or TRBD2 may fit D (7 bases each). Trimming cost V 5 bases and J 3 bases, with 13 bases left between them. This CDR3 is 15 amino acids long. Germline lookup yields CDR1 SNHLY and CDR2 FYNNEI. The CDR3 sequence is CASSWQGGDTGELFF. CDR3 coding DNA: TGTGCCAGCAGTTGGCAGGGGGGGGACACCGGGGAGCTGTTTTTT.

This clonotype was seen ten or more times. The genes are TRBV19 and TRBJ2-5, with TRBD2 matching over 8 bases. The CDR3 contains 15 residues. Germline V lookup: CDR1 LNHDA, CDR2 SQIVND (reference sequence). V was clipped by 3 bases and J by 2 bases; unmatched bases: 5. The CDR3 DNA reads TGTGCCAGTAGTATGGAAATAGCGGGGCAAGAGACCCAGTACTTC. The encoded protein is CASSMEIAGQETQYF.

This clonotype was recorded at least ten times. The V gene is TRBV29-1, the J gene TRBJ2-5; D is possibly TRBD2 (6 bases). V was shortened by 1 base and J by 5 bases, with 29 bases between the two germline ends. Germline assignment: CDR1 SQVTM and CDR2 ANQGSEA. The CDR3 loop spans 19 amino acids. Written as DNA, the CDR3 is TGCAGCGTTGAAGCCTTAAAGGTTGCGGGTGGGTCGCGGGGTGAGACCCAGTACTTC. Residues: CSVEALKVAGGSRGETQYF.

This clonotype occurred a few times. The V call is TRBV6-1, the J call TRBJ2-7; TRBD2 matches 14 bases. V lost 3 bases to trimming and J lost 6 bases; unmatched junction nucleotides: 4. Looked up from germline, CDR1 is MNHNS and CDR2 is SASEGT. The CDR3 consists of 15 residues. CDR3: CASSDRTSGRPEQYF. CDR3 nucleotides: TGTGCCAGCAGTGACCGGACTAGCGGGAGGCCCGAGCAGTACTTC.

J is TRBJ2-2 and V is TRBV18; D may be TRBD1 (6 bases). V dropped 0 bases and J dropped 0 bases, with 8 bases sitting between them. Germline CDR1 KGHSH, CDR2 LQKENI. The CDR3 has 16 residues. DNA for the CDR3: TGTGCCAGCTCACCACCGGGGGCGGCGAACACCGGGGAGCTGTTTTTT. Protein product: CASSPPGAANTGELFF.

The chain is built from TRBV6-1 and TRBJ1-5; D perhaps matches TRBD1 (5 bases). This CDR3 has 15 residues. V lost 4 bases and J lost 0, with 10 bases in between. Germline values: CDR1 MNHNS, CDR2 SASEGT. CDR3 nucleotide sequence: TGTGCCAGCAGTGCGGGACGGTATAGCAATCAGCCCCAGCATTTT. Translating gives CASSAGRYSNQPQHF.

This clonotype occurred a few times. The chain combines TRBV29-1 with TRBJ1-4; 9 bases map to TRBD1. J was trimmed by 7 bases and V by 4 bases; bases with no gene match: 7. CDR1 and CDR2 (germline): SQVTM, ANQGSEA. The CDR3 totals 14 residues. CDR3 amino acids: CSVVLDRGPEKLFF. Written as DNA, the CDR3 is TGCAGCGTTGTATTGGACAGGGGTCCTGAAAAACTGTTTTTT.

This clonotype was counted many times. CDR3 sequence reads: CAISEGGSADTQYF. The CDR3 DNA reads as TGTGCCATCAGTGAGGGGGGTTCCGCAGATACGCAGTATTTT. The chain employs TRBV10-3 and TRBJ2-3; D assignment may be TRBD1 or TRBD2 (5 bases each). CDR1 and CDR2 from the germline V gene are ENHRY and SYGVKD. The V gene lost 2 bases and the J gene lost 4 bases, with 10 bases spanning the gap. CDR3 length equals 14 residues.

The J gene is TRBJ2-1, the V gene TRBV11-2; D unclear. V was trimmed by 0 bases and J by 0 bases, leaving 12 bases between them. Germline V lookup: CDR1 SGHAT, CDR2 FQNNGV. The CDR3 is 17 amino acids. CDR3 residues: CASSLDSAESSYNEQFF. For the CDR3, the DNA is TGTGCCAGCAGCTTAGATTCCGCGGAAAGCTCCTACAATGAGCAGTTCTTC.

This sequence joins TRBV4-1 and TRBJ2-7, with TRBD2 matching over 10 bases. This CDR3 spans 17 amino acids. Germline CDR1 and CDR2: MGHRA and YSYEKL. J lost 0 bases, V lost 2 bases, and 7 bases had no gene match. The DNA for the CDR3 is TGCGCCAGCAGCCAACTAGCGGGAGCCGGGGGCTCCTACGAGCAGTACTTC. Translating it yields CASSQLAGAGGSYEQYF.

This clonotype was counted only a few times. The V call is TRBV19, the J call TRBJ1-1; D gene unclear. The germline V gene has CDR1 LNHDA and CDR2 SQIVND (reference sequence). V dropped 3 bases and J dropped 4 bases, with 12 bases sitting between them. The CDR3 is made up of 14 amino acids. CDR3 nucleotides: TGTGCCAGTAGTATTCGCCACAGTAGCACTGAAGCTTTCTTT. It codes for CASSIRHSSTEAFF.

This clonotype was seen only once. J is TRBJ1-5 and V is TRBV28; D gene uncertain. The CDR3 consists of 14 residues. CDR1 MDHEN and CDR2 SYDVKM come from the germline V gene. Trimming shortened V by 7 bases and J by 2 bases, and 12 bases separated the two germline ends. As DNA, the CDR3 is TGTGCCAGCACTCTGGAGTGGGGCAATCAGCCCCAGCATTTT. It specifies CASTLEWGNQPQHF.